This T cell receptor beta chain was captured in a study of blood T cell repertoires in COVID-19. With 2 bases removed from V and 7 bases from J, the gap between germline ends came to 12 bases. The CDR3 totals 14 residues. The germline V gene has CDR1 SGHTA and CDR2 FQGNSA. Cohort 3 donors counted as recovered after two negative PCRs, clearance, or resolved symptoms. Methods used by the authors: The assay estimated nucleated cells by amplifying reference gene primers. Method: immunoSEQ multiplex PCR; TCRdb's copy keeps in-frame clones and lacks some. V and J calls and clone size are given by that table; D and trimming were obtained from the DNA. The profile covers about 100,000 clones, with around 85% appearing a single time and roughly 2.5% taken by the ten largest.

The rearrangement uses TRBV7-2 and TRBJ2-4, with D perhaps TRBD2 (6 bases). This receptor was identified in a woman between 45 and 60 years old who had recovered from COVID-19. Source material: PBMCs or T cells enriched from blood (not recorded which). As DNA, the CDR3 is TGTGCCAGCAGCTTAAACCGGGGGAGGAACATTCAGTACTTC. It is translated as CASSLNRGRNIQYF.